This record covers a single T cell receptor (beta chain). What antigen it recognizes has not been identified. One base away there is no much larger clone; base qualities are not given. This record comes from a study of T-cell reconstitution after alpha-beta-depleted transplantation in children (dated by TCRdb to between 2015 and 2016). In terms of the full investigation: The study quantitatively tracked T-cell immune reconstitution after TCRalphabeta/CD19-depleted allogeneic hematopoietic cell transplantation in children using TCR repertoire profiling.

The paper as a whole reports these results and caveats: The apparently early recovery of alphabetaT-cell counts about two months after transplant reportedly depended on only several hundred rapidly expanded clones that came from non-depleted graft cells. In some patients, the high TCRbeta diversity seen at day 60 was put down to recipient T cells and intrathymic progenitors that had survived conditioning. Hyperexpanded clone frequencies declined over subsequent months; after one year, T-cell counts and TCRbeta diversity were mostly attributed to newly produced T cells.

Explained via the paper, the treatment or condition label denotes: allogeneic hematopoietic cell transplantation with graft depleted of TCRalphabeta T cells and CD19 B cells. The transplant recipients were children given TCRalphabeta/CD19-depleted allogeneic hematopoietic cell grafts. Library method: PCR. TCRdb shows the sequencer as Illumina HiSeq 2500. Molecular barcoding was employed in the preparation of TCR libraries, with unique molecular identifiers being used to normalize TCRbeta repertoire quantification. TCRdb cleaned the public reads at Q25 with fastp, built clones with MiXCR and kept in-frame beta chains. Every distinct CDR3 protein forms one entry, paired with its most common genes and DNA. The sample has 780,000 or so distinct CDR3 sequences on record, roughly 15% of them singletons. Of the sample, approximately 5% is held by the ten largest clones. The CDR3 covers 15 residues, taking in both the cysteine and the phenylalanine. Only the CDR3 part of the read is kept: 45 bases, read in frame from the first base. V has 0 bases trimmed and J has 3 bases trimmed; junction bases matching no gene number 2.

The chain couples TRBV12-3 or TRBV12-4 to TRBJ1-1, and TRBD1 aligns with 9 junction nucleotides. The source is a male patient aged 10 to 17 who had a stem cell transplant for acute lymphoblastic leukemia, so the T cells may come from the graft donor. The source material was PBMCs, mostly from graft donor cells, sampled 360 days after TCRalphabeta/CD19-depleted stem cell transplant. Read as DNA, the sequence is TGTGCCAGCAGTTTAGCCTGGACAGGGGACACTGAAGCTTTCTTT. This yields the protein CASSLAWTGDTEAFF.